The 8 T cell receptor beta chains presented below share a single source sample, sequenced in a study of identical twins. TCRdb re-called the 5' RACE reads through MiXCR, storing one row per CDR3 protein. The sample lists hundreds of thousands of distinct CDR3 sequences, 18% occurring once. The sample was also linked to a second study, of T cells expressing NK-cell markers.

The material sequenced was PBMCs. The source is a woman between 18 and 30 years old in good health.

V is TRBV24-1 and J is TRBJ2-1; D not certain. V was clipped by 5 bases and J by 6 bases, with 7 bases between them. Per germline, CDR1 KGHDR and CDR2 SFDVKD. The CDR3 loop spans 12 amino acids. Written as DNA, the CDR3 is TGTGCCACCAGTGGTACCGCCAATGAGCAGTTCTTC. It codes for CATSGTANEQFF.

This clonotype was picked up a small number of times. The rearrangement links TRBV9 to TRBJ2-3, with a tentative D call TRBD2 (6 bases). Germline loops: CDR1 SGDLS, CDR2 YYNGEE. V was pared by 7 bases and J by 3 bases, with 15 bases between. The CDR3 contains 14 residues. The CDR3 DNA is TGTGCCAGCGGGGATAGCGGTATTACAGATACGCAGTATTTT. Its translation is CASGDSGITDTQYF.

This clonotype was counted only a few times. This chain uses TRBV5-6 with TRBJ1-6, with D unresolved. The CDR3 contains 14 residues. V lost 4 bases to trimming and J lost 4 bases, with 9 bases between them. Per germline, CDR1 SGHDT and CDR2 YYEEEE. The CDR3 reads CASSPAVYNSPLHF. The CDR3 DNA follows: TGTGCCAGCAGCCCCGCAGTTTATAATTCACCCCTCCACTTT.

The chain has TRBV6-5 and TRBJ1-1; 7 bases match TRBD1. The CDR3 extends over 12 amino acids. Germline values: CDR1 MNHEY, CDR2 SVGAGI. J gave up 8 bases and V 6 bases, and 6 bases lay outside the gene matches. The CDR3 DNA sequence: TGTGCCAGCAGCGTAAGGGGGCAGGAAGCTTTCTTT. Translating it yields CASSVRGQEAFF.

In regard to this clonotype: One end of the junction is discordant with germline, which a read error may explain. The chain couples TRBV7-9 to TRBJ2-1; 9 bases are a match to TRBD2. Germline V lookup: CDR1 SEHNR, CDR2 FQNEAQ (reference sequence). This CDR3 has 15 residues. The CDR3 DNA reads TGTGCCAGCAGATTAGCGGGAGCAGCGGACAATGAGCAGTTCTTC. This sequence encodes CASRLAGAADNEQFF.

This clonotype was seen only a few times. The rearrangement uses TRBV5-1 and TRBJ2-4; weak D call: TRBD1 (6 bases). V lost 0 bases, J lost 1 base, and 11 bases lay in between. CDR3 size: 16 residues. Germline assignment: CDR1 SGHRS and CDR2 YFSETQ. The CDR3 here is CASSLGAGVAKNIQYF. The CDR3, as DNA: TGCGCCAGCAGCTTGGGGGCAGGGGTGGCCAAAAACATTCAGTACTTC. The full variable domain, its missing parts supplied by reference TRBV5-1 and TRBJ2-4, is KAGVTQTPRYLIKTRGQQVTLSCSPISGHRSVSWYQQTPGQGLQFLFEYFSETQRNKGNFPGRFSGRQFSNSRSEMNVSTLELGDSALYLCASSLGAGVAKNIQYFGAGTRLSVL.

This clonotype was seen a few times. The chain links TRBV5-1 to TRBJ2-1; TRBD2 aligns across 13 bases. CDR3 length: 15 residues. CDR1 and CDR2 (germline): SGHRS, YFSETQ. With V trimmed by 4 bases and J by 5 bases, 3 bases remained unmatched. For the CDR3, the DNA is TGCGCCAGCAGCGGACTAGCGGGGGCCCACAATGAGCAGTTCTTC. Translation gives CASSGLAGAHNEQFF. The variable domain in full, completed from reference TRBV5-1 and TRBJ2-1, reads KAGVTQTPRYLIKTRGQQVTLSCSPISGHRSVSWYQQTPGQGLQFLFEYFSETQRNKGNFPGRFSGRQFSNSRSEMNVSTLELGDSALYLCASSGLAGAHNEQFFGPGTRLTVL.

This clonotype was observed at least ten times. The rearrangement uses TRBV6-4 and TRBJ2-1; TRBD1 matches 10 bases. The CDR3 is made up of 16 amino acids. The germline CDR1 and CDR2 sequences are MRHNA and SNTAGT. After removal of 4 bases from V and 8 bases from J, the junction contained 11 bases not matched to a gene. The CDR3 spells CASSGEAGQGEDEQFF. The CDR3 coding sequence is TGTGCCAGCAGTGGCGAGGCCGGACAGGGGGAGGATGAGCAGTTCTTC.